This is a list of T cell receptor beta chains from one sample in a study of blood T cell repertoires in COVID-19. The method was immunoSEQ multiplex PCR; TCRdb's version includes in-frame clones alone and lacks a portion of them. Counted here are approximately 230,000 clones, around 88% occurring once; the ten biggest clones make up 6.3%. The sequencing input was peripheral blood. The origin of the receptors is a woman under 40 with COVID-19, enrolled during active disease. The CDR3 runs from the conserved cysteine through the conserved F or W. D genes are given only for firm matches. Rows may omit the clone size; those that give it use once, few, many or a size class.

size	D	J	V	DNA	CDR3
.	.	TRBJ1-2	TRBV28	TGTGCCAGCAGAGTGGCGACGGGCTATGGCTACACCTTC	CASRVATGYGYTF
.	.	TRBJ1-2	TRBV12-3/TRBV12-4	TGTGCCAGCAGTTTACCGGGGTGGGGCTACACCTTC	CASSLPGWGYTF
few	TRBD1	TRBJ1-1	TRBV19	TGTGCCAGTAGTAACCCAACCCGGGACAGGGGAATGAACACTGAAGCTTTCTTT	CASSNPTRDRGMNTEAFF
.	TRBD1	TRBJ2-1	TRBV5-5	TGTGCCAGCAGACTGGACAGGGGGCGCCTGGATGAGCAGTTCTTC	CASRLDRGRLDEQFF
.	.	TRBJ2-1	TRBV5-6	TGTGCCAGCAGCTTGGCACGGCAGGGCAATGAGCAGTTCTTC	CASSLARQGNEQFF
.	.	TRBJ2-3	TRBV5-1	TGCGCCAGCAGCTTGGCCAATGAGGATACGCAGTATTTT	CASSLANEDTQYF
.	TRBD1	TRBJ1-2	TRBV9	TGTGCCAGCAGCCCCAGACAGGGTTTTAACTATGGCTACACCTTC	CASSPRQGFNYGYTF
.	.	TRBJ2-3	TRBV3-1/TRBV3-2	TGTGCCAGCAGCCAAAATCGACAGGATACGCAGTATTTT	CASSQNRQDTQYF
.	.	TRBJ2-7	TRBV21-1	TGTGCCAGCAGCAATGCACAGAAACCCTACGAGCAGTACTTC	CASSNAQKPYEQYF
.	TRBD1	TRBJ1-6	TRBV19	TGTGCCAGTAGTATAGATTTGGTGGCAGGGGGACGGAATTCACCCCTCCACTTT	CASSIDLVAGGRNSPLHF
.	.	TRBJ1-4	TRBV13	TGTGCCAGCAGCTCCCCACGAGGGGAGGCTAATGAAAAACTGTTTTTT	CASSSPRGEANEKLFF
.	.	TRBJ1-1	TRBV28	TGTGCCAGCAGTTTCGGTCAGGACACTGAAGCTTTCTTT	CASSFGQDTEAFF
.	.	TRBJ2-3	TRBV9	TGTGCCAGCAGCGTCTCCCCCCAGAGCACAGATACGCAGTATTTT	CASSVSPQSTDTQYF
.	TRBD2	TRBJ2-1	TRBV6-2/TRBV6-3	TGTGCCAGCAGTTACTTAAGGTCCCGGGCCTTAGCGGGAGCGGAGCAGTTCTTC	CASSYLRSRALAGAEQFF
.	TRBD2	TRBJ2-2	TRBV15	TGTGCCACCAGCAGAGAGGGGGGGATCACCGGGGAGCTGTTTTTT	CATSREGGITGELFF
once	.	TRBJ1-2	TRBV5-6	TGTGCCAGCAGCTTCGGGGGTTCTATCTATGGCTACACCTTC	CASSFGGSIYGYTF
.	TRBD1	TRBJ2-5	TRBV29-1	TGCAGCGCCGCCGGGGGGACAGGGACTATTGGGACCCAGTACTTC	CSAAGGTGTIGTQYF
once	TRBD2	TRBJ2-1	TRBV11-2	TGTGCCAGCAGCTCCCCTAGCGGGGGGGATCTCTACAATGAGCAGTTCTTC	CASSSPSGGDLYNEQFF
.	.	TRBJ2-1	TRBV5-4	TGTGCCAGCAGCTTTTCACAGATCTCCTACAATGAGCAGTTCTTC	CASSFSQISYNEQFF
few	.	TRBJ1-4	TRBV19	TGTGCCAGTAGTAACCGGGACATCAACTATGCAACTAATGAAAAACTGTTTTTT	CASSNRDINYATNEKLFF
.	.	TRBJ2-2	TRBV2	TGTGCCAGCTTCTTTACGGGGGTCGGGACCGGGGAGCTGTTTTTT	CASFFTGVGTGELFF
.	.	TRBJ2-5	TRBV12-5	TGTGCTAGTGGTCCAGGGTCCAGGGGCTTTGAAGAGACCCAGTACTTC	CASGPGSRGFEETQYF
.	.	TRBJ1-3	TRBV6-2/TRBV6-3	TGTGCCAGCAGTTACTCGCCTAATCCAATCTCTGGAAACACCATATATTTT	CASSYSPNPISGNTIYF
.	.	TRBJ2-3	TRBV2	TGTGCCAGCAGCGGCCCGGGGGTCCCTAGCACAGATACGCAGTATTTT	CASSGPGVPSTDTQYF
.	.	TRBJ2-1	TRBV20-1	TGCAGTGCTAGTACTAGTGCCGGCTCCTACAATGAGCAGTTCTTC	CSASTSAGSYNEQFF
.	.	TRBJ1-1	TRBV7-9	TGTGCCAGCAGCCCAGACGCTAGGGATGCACAAGGGGCGTCTGAAGCTTTCTTT	CASSPDARDAQGASEAFF
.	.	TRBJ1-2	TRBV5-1	TGCGCCAGCAGCTTGTTGCACAGCCCGCGACAGGATGGCTACACCTTC	CASSLLHSPRQDGYTF
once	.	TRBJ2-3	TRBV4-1	TGCGCCAGCAGCCAAGATGCGAGGCTTACTTCAGATACGCAGTATTTT	CASSQDARLTSDTQYF
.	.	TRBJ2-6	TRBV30	TGTGCCTGGAGTGTTGGGGGCAGTGGGGCCAACGTCCTGACTTTC	CAWSVGGSGANVLTF
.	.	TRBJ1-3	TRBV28	TGTGCCAGCAGAGAAGGGAGGTTCTCTGGAAACACCATATATTTT	CASREGRFSGNTIYF
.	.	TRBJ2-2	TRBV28	TGTGCCAGCAACGGGAGTCCTAACACCGGGGAGCTGTTTTTT	CASNGSPNTGELFF
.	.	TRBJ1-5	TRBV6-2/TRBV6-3	TGTGCCAGCACCCCGGGACATAGCAATCAGCCCCAGCATTTT	CASTPGHSNQPQHF
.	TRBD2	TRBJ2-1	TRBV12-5	TGTGCTAGTGGTTCGCGGGAGGGCCCCTACAATGAGCAGTTCTTC	CASGSREGPYNEQFF
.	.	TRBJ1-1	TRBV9	TGTGCCAGCAGCGTAGCGGCGCAGCCGGGGGGAGAAGCTTTCTTT	CASSVAAQPGGEAFF
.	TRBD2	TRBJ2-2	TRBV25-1	TGTGCCAGCAGTGGCACGGGACTAGCGGGAGGCCCGCCCGGGGAGCTGTTTTTT	CASSGTGLAGGPPGELFF
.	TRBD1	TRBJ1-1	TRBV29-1	TGCAGCGGGGGGACAGGATTGAACACTGAAGCTTTCTTT	CSGGTGLNTEAFF
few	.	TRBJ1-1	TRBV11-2	TGTGCCAGCAGCTTAGATTACAGACCGAACACTGAAGCTTTCTTT	CASSLDYRPNTEAFF
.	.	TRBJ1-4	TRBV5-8	TGTGCCAGCAGCTTTCGACAGGCTCGTGAAAAACTGTTTTTT	CASSFRQAREKLFF
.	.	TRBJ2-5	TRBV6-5	TGTGCCAGCAGTTTCCGCGTGAGCGTCAAAGAGACCCAGTACTTC	CASSFRVSVKETQYF
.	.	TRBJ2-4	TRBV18	TGTGCCAGCTCACTCACAGAAAACATTCAGTACTTC	CASSLTENIQYF
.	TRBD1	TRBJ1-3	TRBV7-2	TGTGCCAGCAGCTTATCGGCAGGGGGTGGAAACACCATATATTTT	CASSLSAGGGNTIYF